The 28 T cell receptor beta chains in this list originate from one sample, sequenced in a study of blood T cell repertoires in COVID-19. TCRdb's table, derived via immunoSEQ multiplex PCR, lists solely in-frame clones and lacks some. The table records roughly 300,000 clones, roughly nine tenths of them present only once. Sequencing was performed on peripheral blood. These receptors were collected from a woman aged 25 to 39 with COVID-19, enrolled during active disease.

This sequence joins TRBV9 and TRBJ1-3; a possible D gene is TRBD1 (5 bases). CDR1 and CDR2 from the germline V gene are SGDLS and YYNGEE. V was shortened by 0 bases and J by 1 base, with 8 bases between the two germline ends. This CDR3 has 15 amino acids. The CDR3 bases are TGTGCCAGCAGCGTAGGGGGCGCATCTGGAAACACCATATATTTT. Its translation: CASSVGGASGNTIYF.

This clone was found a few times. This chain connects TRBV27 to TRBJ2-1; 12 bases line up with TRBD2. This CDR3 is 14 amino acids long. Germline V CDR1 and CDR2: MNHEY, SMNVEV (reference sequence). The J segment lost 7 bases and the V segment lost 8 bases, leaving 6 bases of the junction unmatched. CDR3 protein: CASLRLAGDNEQFF. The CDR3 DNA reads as TGTGCCAGCCTCCGACTAGCGGGGGATAATGAGCAGTTCTTC.

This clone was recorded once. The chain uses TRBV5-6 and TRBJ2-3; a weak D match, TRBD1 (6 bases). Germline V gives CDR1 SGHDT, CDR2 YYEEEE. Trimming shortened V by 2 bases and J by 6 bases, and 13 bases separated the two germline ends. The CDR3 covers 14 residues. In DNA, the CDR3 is TGTGCCAGCAGCTTAGGTGGTGGGGGCGATACGCAGTATTTT. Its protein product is CASSLGGGGDTQYF.

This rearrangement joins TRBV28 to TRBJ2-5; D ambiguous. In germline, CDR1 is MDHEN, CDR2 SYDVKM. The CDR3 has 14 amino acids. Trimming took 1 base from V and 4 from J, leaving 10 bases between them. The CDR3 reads CASSLSSYVETQYF. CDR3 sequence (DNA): TGTGCCAGCAGTTTATCCAGTTATGTAGAGACCCAGTACTTC.

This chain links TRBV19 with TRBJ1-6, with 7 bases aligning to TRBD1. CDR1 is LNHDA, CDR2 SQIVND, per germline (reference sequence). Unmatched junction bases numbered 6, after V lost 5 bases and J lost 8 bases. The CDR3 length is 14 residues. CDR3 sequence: CASSPTGTYSPLHF. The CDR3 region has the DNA TGTGCCAGTAGTCCGACAGGGACGTATTCACCCCTCCACTTT. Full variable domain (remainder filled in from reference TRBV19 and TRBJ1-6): DGGITQSPKYLFRKEGQNVTLSCEQNLNHDAMYWYRQDPGQGLRLIYYSQIVNDFQKGDIAEGYSVSREKKESFPLTVTSAQKNPTAFYLCASSPTGTYSPLHFGNGTRLTVT.

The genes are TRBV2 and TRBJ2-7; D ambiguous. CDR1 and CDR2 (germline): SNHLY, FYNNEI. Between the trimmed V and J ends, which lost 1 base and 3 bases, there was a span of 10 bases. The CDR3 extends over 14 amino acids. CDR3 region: CASSEDGGGYEQYF. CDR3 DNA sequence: TGTGCCAGCAGTGAAGACGGCGGCGGCTACGAGCAGTACTTC.

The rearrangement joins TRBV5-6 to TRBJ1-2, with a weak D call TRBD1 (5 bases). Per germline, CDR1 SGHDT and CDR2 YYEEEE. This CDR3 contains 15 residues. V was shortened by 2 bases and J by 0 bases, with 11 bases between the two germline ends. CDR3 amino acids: CASSFADTTNYGYTF. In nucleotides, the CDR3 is TGTGCCAGCAGCTTCGCGGACACCACTAACTATGGCTACACCTTC.

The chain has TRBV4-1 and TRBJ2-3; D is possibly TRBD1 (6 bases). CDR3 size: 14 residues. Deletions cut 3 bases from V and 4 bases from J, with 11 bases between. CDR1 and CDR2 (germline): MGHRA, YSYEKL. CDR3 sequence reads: CASSQTGGPDTQYF. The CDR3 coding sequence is TGCGCCAGCAGCCAGACTGGGGGCCCAGATACGCAGTATTTT.

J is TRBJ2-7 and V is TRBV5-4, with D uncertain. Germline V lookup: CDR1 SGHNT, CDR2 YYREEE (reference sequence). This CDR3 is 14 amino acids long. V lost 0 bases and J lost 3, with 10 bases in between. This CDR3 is CASSLGPQYYEQYF. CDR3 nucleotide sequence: TGTGCCAGCAGCTTGGGGCCCCAATACTACGAGCAGTACTTC.

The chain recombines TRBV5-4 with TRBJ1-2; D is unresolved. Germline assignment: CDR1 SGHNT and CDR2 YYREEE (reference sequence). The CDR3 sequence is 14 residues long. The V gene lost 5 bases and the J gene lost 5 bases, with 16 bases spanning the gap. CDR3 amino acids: CASRPNNGEYGYTF. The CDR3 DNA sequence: TGTGCCAGCAGGCCCAATAACGGGGAATATGGCTACACCTTC.

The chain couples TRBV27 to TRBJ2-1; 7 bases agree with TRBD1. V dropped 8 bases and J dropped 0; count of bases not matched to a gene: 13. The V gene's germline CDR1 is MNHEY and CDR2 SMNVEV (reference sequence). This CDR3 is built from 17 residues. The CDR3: CASGVTLGQSSYNEQFF. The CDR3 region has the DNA TGTGCCAGCGGCGTAACCCTGGGACAGAGCTCCTACAATGAGCAGTTCTTC.

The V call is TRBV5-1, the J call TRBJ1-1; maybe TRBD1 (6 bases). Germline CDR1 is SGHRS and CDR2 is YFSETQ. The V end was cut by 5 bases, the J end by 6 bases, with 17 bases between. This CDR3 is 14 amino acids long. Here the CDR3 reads CASRLLLGGSEAFF. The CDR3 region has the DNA TGCGCCAGCAGGTTACTCCTTGGGGGCTCTGAAGCTTTCTTT.

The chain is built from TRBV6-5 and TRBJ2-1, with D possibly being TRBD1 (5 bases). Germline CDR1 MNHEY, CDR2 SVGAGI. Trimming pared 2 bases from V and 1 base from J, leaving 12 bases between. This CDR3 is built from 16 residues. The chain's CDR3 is CASSYGRTGSYNEQFF. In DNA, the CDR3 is TGTGCCAGCAGTTACGGCCGAACAGGTTCCTACAATGAGCAGTTCTTC.

CDR3 residues: CASSPLWTSTFSYNEQFF. CDR3 nucleotide sequence: TGCGCCAGCAGCCCTCTGTGGACTTCAACCTTCTCCTACAATGAGCAGTTCTTC. The chain joins TRBV5-1 to TRBJ2-1, with D possibly matching TRBD2 (5 bases). The V gene lost 4 bases and the J gene lost 0 bases, with 20 bases spanning the gap. The CDR3 consists of 18 residues. The germline CDR1 and CDR2 sequences are SGHRS and YFSETQ.

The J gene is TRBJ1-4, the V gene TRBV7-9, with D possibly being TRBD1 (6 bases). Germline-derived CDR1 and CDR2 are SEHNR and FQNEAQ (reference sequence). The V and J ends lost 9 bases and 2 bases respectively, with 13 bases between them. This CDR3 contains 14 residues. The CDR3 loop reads CASSKQGTNEKLFF. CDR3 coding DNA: TGTGCCAGTAGTAAGCAGGGGACTAATGAAAAACTGTTTTTT.

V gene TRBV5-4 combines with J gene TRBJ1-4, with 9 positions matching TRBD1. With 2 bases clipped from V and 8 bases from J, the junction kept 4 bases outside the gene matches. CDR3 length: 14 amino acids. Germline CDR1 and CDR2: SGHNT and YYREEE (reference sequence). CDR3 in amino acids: CASSFRDREEKLFF. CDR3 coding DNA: TGTGCCAGCAGCTTCCGGGACAGGGAGGAAAAACTGTTTTTT. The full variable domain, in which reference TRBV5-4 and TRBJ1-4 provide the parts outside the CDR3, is ETGVTQSPTHLIKTRGQQVTLRCSSQSGHNTVSWYQQALGQGPQFIFQYYREEENGRGNFPPRFSGLQFPNYSSELNVNALELDDSALYLCASSFRDREEKLFFGSGTQLSVL.

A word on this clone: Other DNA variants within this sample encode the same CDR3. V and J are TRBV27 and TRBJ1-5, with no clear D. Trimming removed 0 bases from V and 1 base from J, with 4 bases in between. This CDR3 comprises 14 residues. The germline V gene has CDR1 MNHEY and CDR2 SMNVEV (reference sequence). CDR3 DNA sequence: TGTGCCAGCAGTTTATCTGGCAGCAATCAGCCCCAGCATTTT. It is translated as CASSLSGSNQPQHF.

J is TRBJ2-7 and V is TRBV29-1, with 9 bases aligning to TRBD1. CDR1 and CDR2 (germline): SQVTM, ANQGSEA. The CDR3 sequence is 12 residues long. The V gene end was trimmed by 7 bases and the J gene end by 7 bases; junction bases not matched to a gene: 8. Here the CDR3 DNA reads TGCAGCGGCGGTGGGACAGGGAGAGAGCAGTACTTC. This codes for CSGGGTGREQYF.

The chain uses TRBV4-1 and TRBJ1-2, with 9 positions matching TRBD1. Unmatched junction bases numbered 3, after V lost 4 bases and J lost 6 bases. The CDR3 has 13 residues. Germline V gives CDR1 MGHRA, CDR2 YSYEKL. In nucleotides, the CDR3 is TGCGCCAGCAGCCCCGGACAGGGGAATGGCTACACCTTC. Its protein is CASSPGQGNGYTF.

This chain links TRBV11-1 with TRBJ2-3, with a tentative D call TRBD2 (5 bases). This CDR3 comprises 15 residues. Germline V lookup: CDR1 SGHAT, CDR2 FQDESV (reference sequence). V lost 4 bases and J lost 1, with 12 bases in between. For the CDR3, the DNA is TGTGCCAGCAGCTCACTAGATCCCGGCACAGATACGCAGTATTTT. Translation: CASSSLDPGTDTQYF.

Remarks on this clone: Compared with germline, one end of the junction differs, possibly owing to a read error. The CDR3 loop reads CASSLARGSRGTGELFF. The CDR3, as DNA: TGTGCCAGCAGCCTAGCCCGGGGGTCACGGGGCACCGGGGAGCTGTTTTTT. The chain uses TRBV7-9 and TRBJ2-2, with D possibly matching TRBD2 (6 bases). Germline CDR1 reads SEHNR; CDR2 reads FQNEAQ (reference sequence). This CDR3 has 17 amino acids. Full variable domain (rest looked up from reference TRBV7-9 and TRBJ2-2): DTGVSQNPRHKITKRGQNVTFRCDPISEHNRLYWYRQTLGQGPEFLTYFQNEAQLEKSRLLSDRFSAERPKGSFSTLEIQRTEQGDSAMYLCASSLARGSRGTGELFFGEGSRLTVL.

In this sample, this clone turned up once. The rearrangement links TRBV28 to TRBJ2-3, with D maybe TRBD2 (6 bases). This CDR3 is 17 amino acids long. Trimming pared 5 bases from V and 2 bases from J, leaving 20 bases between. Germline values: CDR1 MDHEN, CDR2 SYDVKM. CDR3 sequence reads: CASSPRLVSGVTDTQYF. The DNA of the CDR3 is TGTGCCAGCAGTCCGCGACTAGTTTCCGGCGTCACAGATACGCAGTATTTT.

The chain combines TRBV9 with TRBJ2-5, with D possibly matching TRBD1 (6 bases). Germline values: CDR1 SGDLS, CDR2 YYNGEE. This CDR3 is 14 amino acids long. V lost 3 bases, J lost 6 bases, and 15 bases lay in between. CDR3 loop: CASSAGTPVKTQYF. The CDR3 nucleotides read TGTGCCAGCAGCGCCGGGACACCCGTCAAGACCCAGTACTTC.

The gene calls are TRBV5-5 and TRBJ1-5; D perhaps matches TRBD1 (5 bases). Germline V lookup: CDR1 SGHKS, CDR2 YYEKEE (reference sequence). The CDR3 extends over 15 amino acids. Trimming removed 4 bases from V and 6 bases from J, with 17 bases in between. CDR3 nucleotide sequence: TGTGCCAGCAGCACCCAGGGAGGGGCGCGTCAGCCCCAGCATTTT. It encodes CASSTQGGARQPQHF.

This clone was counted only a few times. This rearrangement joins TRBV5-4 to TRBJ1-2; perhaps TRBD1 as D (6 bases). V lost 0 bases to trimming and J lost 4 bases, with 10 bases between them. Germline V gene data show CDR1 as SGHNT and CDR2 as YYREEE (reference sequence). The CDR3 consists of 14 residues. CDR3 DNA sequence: TGTGCCAGCAGCTTGGCGGGGGGCTCCTATGGCTACACCTTC. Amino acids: CASSLAGGSYGYTF.

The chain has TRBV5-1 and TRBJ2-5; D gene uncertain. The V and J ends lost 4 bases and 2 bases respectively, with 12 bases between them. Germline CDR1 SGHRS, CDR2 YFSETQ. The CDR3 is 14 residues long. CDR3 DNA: TGCGCCAGCAGCCCGGGTCTGCTACAAGAGACCCAGTACTTC. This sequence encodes CASSPGLLQETQYF.

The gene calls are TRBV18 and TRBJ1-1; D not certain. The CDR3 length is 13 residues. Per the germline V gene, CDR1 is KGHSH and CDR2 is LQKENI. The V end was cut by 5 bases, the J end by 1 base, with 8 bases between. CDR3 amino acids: CASSGHENTEAFF. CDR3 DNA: TGTGCCAGCTCAGGGCACGAGAACACTGAAGCTTTCTTT.

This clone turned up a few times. The CDR3 DNA sequence: TGCGCCAGCAGGCAGGGTCACGGTGAAGCTTTCTTT. It is translated as CASRQGHGEAFF. V usage is TRBV10-2 and J usage is TRBJ1-1, with D perhaps matching TRBD1 (5 bases). Trimming shortened V by 6 bases and J by 7 bases, and 12 bases separated the two germline ends. CDR3 size: 12 residues. The germline gives CDR1 WSHSY, CDR2 SAAADI.